Following are 3 T cell receptor beta chains from one sample sequenced in a study of blood T cells in healthy people across ages. Combining a sample-barcoded 5' primer with a J-beta primer mix, a second PCR ran for about 7 to 12 cycles. In TCRdb, the 5' RACE reads were re-called with MiXCR into one record per CDR3 protein. The sample contains fewer than 1.5 million distinct CDR3 sequences, 42% of which appear only once. Sequenced input: blood. These receptor sequences come from a woman under 30 in good health.

This clonotype turned up a few times. The chain carries TRBV6-2 or TRBV6-3 and TRBJ2-5; no firm D call. Germline V gene data show CDR1 as MNHEY and CDR2 as SVGEGT. Trimming cost V 6 bases and J 11 bases, with 19 bases left between them. This CDR3 is 13 amino acids long. The CDR3 DNA reads TGTGCCAGCAGCCCCCGCCGGAACAATGAGCAGTACTTC. This gives the protein CASSPRRNNEQYF.

DNA for the CDR3: TGTGCCAGCAGCTTAGGTCAGGGAGGCCGACCCGAGCAGTACTTC. This gives the protein CASSLGQGGRPEQYF. The genes are TRBV13 and TRBJ2-7; TRBD2 is a possible D gene (6 bases). Germline lookup yields CDR1 PRHDT and CDR2 FYEKMQ (reference sequence). This CDR3 contains 15 residues. V lost 0 bases and J lost 6, with 15 bases in between.

V and J are TRBV11-2 and TRBJ2-7; 13 bases align to TRBD2. Trimming removed 0 bases from V and 7 bases from J; junction bases left unmatched: 6. Looked up from germline, CDR1 is SGHAT and CDR2 is FQNNGV. The CDR3 contains 16 residues. CDR3 nucleotides: TGTGCCAGCAGCTTAGAACTAGCGGGAGGGAACAATGAGCAGTACTTC. Translating it yields CASSLELAGGNNEQYF.